This entry lists 2 T cell receptor beta chains sequenced from one sample in a study of blood T cell repertoires in COVID-19. Produced via immunoSEQ multiplex PCR; TCRdb's table is partial and in-frame only. The sample includes about 150,000 clones, approximately 85% of them seen just once. The specimen sequenced was peripheral blood. The receptors derive from a man aged 60-69 years with COVID-19, enrolled during active disease.

The chain uses TRBV28 and TRBJ1-5; TRBD1 is a possible D gene (6 bases). V lost 8 bases and J lost 3, with 11 bases in between. Germline V gene lookup returns CDR1 MDHEN and CDR2 SYDVKM. This CDR3 has 13 residues. The CDR3 region has the DNA TGTGCCAGCTTTCCGGGACACAATCAGCCCCAGCATTTT. Residues: CASFPGHNQPQHF. Variable domain in full (rest from reference TRBV28 and TRBJ1-5): DVKVTQSSRYLVKRTGEKVFLECVQDMDHENMFWYRQDPGLGLRLIYFSYDVKMKEKGDIPEGYSVSREKKERFSLILESASTNQTSMYLCASFPGHNQPQHFGDGTRLSIL.

This rearrangement joins TRBV7-6 to TRBJ1-4; the D gene is possibly TRBD1 (6 bases). V shed 6 bases and J shed 7 bases, with 15 bases lying between them. CDR3 length: 14 residues. CDR1 is SGHVS and CDR2 is FNYEAQ in the germline V gene. The CDR3 protein is CASSSRGGGEKLFF. The CDR3 DNA reads TGTGCCAGCAGTTCCAGGGGTGGGGGTGAAAAACTGTTTTTT.